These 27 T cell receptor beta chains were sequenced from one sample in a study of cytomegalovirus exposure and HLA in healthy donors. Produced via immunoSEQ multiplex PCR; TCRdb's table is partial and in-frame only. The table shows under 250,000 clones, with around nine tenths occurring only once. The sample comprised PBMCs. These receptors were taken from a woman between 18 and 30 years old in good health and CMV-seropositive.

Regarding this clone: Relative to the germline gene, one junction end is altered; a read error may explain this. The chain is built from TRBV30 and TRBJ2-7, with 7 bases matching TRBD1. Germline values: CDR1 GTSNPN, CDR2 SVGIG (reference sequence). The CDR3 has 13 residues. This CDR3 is CAWRGRDSRKGNF. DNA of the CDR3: TGTGCCTGGAGAGGTAGGGACAGTCGCAAGGGGAACTTC.

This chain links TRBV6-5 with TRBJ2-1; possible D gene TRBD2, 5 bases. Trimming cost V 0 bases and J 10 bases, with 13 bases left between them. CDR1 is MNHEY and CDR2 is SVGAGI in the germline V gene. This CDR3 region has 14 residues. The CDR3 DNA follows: TGTGCCAGCAGTTACTCGGGGTTTAGGGAGGAGCAGTTCTTC. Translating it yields CASSYSGFREEQFF.

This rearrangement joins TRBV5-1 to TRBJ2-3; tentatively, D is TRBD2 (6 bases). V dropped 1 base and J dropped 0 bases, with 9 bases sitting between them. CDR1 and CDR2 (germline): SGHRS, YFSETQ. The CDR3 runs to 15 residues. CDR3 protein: CASSLTGVSTDTQYF. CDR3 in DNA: TGCGCCAGCAGCTTGACGGGGGTGAGCACAGATACGCAGTATTTT.

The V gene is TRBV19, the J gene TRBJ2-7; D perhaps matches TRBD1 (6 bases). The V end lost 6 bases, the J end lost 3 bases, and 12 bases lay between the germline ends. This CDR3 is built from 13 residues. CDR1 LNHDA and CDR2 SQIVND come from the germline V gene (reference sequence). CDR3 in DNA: TGTGCCAGTAGGCCGGGACACCTCTACGAGCAGTACTTC. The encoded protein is CASRPGHLYEQYF.

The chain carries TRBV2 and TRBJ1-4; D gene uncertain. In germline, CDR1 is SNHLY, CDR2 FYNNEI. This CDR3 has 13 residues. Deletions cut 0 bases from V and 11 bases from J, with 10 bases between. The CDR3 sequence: CASSEAPGSKLFF. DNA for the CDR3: TGTGCCAGCAGTGAAGCGCCCGGGTCCAAACTGTTTTTT.

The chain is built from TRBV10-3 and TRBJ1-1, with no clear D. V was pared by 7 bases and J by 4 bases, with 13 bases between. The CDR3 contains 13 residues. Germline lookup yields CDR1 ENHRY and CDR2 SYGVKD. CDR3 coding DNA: TGTGCCATCACTCCAAGCGGCGGCACTGAAGCTTTCTTT. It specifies CAITPSGGTEAFF.

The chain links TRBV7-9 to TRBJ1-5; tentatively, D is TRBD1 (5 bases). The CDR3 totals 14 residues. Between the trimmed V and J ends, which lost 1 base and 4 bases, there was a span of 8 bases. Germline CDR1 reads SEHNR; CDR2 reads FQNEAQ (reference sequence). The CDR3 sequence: CASSLDDRNQPQHF. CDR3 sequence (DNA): TGTGCCAGCAGCTTAGACGACAGAAATCAGCCCCAGCATTTT.

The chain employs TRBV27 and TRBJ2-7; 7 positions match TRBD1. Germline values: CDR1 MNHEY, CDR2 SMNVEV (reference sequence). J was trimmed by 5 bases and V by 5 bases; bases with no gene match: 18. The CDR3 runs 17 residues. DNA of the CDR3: TGTGCCAGCAGTCCATCCCTCACAAAGACAGGGAGCCACGAGCAGTACTTC. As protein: CASSPSLTKTGSHEQYF.

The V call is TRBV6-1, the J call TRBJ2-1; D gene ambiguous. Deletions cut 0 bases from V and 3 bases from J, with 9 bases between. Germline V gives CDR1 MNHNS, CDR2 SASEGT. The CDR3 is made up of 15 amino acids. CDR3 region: CASSEAQTRYNEQFF. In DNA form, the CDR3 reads TGTGCCAGCAGTGAAGCTCAAACTCGCTACAATGAGCAGTTCTTC.

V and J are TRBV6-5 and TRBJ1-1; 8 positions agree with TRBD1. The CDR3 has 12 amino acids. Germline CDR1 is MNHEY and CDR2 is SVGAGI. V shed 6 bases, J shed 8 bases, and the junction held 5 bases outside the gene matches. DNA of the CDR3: TGTGCCAGCAGCACAGGGGGTTGGGAAGCTTTCTTT. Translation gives CASSTGGWEAFF.

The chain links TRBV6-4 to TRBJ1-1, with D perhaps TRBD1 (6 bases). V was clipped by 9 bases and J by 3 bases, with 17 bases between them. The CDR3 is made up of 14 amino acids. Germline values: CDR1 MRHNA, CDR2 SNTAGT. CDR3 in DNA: TGTGCCAGTAAATTTACAGGGAGGGACACTGAAGCTTTCTTT. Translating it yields CASKFTGRDTEAFF.

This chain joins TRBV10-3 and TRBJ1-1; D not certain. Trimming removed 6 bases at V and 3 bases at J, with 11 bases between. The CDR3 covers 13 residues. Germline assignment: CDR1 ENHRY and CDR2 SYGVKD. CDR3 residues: CAISRPADTEAFF. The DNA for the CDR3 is TGTGCCATCAGCCGCCCAGCGGACACTGAAGCTTTCTTT.

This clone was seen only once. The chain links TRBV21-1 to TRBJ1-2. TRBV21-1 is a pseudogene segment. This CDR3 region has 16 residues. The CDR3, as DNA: TGTGCCAGCAGCAAAAATACCCGGGGGTTCGGCTATGGCTACACCTTC. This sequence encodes CASSKNTRGFGYGYTF.

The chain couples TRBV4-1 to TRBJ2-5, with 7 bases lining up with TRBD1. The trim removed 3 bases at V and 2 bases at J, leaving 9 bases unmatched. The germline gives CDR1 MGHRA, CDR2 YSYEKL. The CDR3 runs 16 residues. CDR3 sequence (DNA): TGCGCCAGCAGCCATCCACTTCGGGACAGACAAGAGACCCAGTACTTC. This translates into CASSHPLRDRQETQYF.

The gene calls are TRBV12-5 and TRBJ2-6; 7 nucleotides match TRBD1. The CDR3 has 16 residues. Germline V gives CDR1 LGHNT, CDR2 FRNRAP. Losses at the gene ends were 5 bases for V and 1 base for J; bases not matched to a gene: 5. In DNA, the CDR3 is TGTGCTAGTGGTATATACAGGGGTTCTGGGGCCAACGTCCTGACTTTC. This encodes CASGIYRGSGANVLTF.

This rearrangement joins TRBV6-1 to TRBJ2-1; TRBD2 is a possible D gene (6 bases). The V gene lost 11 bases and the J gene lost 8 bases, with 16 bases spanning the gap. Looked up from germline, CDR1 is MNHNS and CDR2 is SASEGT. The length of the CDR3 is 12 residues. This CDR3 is CAAGGTLDEQFF. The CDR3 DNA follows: TGTGCCGCAGGCGGGACTTTAGATGAGCAGTTCTTC.

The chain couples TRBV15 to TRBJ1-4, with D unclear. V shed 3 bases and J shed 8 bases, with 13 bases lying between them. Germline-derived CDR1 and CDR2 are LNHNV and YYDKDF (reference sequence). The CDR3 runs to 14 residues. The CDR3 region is CATSSLEKGEKLFF. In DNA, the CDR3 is TGTGCCACCAGCAGCCTAGAGAAAGGCGAAAAACTGTTTTTT. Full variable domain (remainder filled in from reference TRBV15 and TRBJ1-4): DAMVIQNPRYQVTQFGKPVTLSCSQTLNHNVMYWYQQKSSQAPKLLFHYYDKDFNNEADTPDNFQSRRPNTSFCFLDIRSPGLGDTAMYLCATSSLEKGEKLFFGSGTQLSVL.

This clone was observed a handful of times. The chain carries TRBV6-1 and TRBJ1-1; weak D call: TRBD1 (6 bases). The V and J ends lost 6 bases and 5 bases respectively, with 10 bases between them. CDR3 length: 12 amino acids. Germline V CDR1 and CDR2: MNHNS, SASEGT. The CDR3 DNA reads TGTGCCAGCAGCACAGGGATAACTGAAGCTTTCTTT. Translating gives CASSTGITEAFF.

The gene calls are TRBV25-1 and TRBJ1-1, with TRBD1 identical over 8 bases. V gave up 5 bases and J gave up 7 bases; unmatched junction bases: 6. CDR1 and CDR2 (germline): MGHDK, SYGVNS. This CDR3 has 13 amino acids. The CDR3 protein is CASSPRTGYEAFF. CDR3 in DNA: TGTGCCAGCAGTCCCCGGACAGGGTATGAAGCTTTCTTT. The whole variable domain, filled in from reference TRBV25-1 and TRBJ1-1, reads EADIYQTPRYLVIGTGKKITLECSQTMGHDKMYWYQQDPGMELHLIHYSYGVNSTEKGDLSSESTVSRIRTEHFPLTLESARPSHTSQYLCASSPRTGYEAFFGQGTRLTVV.

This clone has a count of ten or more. The DNA for the CDR3 is TGTGCCAGCAGGGGACAGGGTTCGTACTCGGCTCAGCCCCAGCATTTT. Its translation: CASRGQGSYSAQPQHF. The chain recombines TRBV28 with TRBJ1-5, with 9 nucleotides matching TRBD1. V shed 6 bases and J 6 bases; nucleotides not matched to a gene: 12. CDR1 and CDR2 from the germline V gene are MDHEN and SYDVKM. The CDR3 loop spans 16 amino acids.

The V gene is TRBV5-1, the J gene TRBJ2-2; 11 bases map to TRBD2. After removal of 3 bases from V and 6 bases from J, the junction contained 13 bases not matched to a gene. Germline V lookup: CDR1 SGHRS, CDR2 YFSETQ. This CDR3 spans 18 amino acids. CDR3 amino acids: CASSSHLSGRAFAGELFF. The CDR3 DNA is TGCGCCAGCAGCTCACACCTTAGCGGGAGGGCTTTCGCCGGGGAGCTGTTTTTT.

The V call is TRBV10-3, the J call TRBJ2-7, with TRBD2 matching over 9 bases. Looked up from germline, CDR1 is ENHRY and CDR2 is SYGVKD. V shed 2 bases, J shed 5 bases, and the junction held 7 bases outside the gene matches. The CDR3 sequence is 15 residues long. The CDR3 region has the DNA TGTGCCATCAGTGAGGCTAGCGGGACTGGCAACGAGCAGTACTTC. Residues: CAISEASGTGNEQYF.

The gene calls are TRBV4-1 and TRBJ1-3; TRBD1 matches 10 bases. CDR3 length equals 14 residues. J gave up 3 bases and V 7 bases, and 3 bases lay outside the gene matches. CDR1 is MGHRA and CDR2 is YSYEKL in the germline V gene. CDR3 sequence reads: CASTWDRGGNTIYF. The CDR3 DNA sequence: TGCGCCAGCACCTGGGACAGGGGTGGAAACACCATATATTTT.

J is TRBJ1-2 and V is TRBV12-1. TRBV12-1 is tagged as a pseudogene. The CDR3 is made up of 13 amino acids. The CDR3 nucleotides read TGTGCCAGCAAGAAGAGAAACAACTATGGCTACACCTTC. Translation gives CASKKRNNYGYTF.

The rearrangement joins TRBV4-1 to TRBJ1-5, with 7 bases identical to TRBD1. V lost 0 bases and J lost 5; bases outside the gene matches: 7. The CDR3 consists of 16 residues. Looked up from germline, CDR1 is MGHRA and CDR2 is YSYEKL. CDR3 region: CASSQEVGDSYQPQHF. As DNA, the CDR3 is TGCGCCAGCAGCCAAGAGGTGGGGGACAGTTATCAGCCCCAGCATTTT.

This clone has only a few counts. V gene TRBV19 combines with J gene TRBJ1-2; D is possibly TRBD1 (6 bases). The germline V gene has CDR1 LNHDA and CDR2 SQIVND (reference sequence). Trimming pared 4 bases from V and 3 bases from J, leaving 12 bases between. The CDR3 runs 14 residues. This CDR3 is CASSRGGQHYGYTF. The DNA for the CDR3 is TGTGCCAGTAGTAGGGGGGGGCAGCACTATGGCTACACCTTC.

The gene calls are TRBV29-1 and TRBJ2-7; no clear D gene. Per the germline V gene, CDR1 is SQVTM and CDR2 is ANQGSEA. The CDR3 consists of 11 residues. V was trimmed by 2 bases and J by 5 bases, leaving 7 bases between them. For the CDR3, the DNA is TGCAGCGTTGAAATATTAGACGAGCAGTACTTC. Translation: CSVEILDEQYF.